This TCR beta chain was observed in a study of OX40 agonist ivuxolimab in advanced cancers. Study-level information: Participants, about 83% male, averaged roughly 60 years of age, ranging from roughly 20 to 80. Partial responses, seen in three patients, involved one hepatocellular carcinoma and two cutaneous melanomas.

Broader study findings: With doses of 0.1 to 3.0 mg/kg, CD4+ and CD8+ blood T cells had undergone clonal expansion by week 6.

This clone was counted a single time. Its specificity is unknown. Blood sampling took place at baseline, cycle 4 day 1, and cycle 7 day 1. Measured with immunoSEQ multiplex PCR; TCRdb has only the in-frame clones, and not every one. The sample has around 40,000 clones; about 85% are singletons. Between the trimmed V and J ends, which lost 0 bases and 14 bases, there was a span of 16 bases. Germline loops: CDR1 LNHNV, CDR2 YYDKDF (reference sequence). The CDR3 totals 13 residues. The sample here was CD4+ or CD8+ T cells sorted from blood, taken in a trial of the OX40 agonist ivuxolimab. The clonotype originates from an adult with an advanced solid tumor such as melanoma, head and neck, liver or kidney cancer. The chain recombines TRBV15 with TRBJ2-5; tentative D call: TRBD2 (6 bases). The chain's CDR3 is CATSRDLEGPRYF. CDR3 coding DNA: TGTGCCACCAGCAGAGATCTGGAGGGACCCCGCTACTTC.